This T cell receptor (beta chain) was recovered during a study of T-cell memory formation after mild COVID-19 listed by TCRdb under 2021. General notes on the study: Most TCR sequence clusters were specific to one of the two donors. Longitudinal TCRalpha and TCRbeta repertoire sequencing tracked T-cell clones expanding and contracting after mild COVID-19 in a couple of donors. The cohort comprised two young, previously healthy adult volunteers, one female and one male. What the work shows at the level of the full study, not this receptor alone: SARS-CoV-2 specificity of the second-wave clones peaking on day 37 was not confirmed. From day 15 to 85, contracting clones showed balanced CD4/CD8 phenotypes, whereas a second wave of clones that expanded from day 15 to 37 leaned towards CD4+. Only two mild cases were covered in the study, and larger cohorts including severe cases with pre-infection samples were considered necessary. Contracting CD4+ clones were found mainly in CM and EM memory subsets, while CD8+ clones were enriched in EMRA. The detection of some responding clones in pre-infection memory suggests that pre-existing cross-reactive memory T cells joined the SARS-CoV-2 response.

Sequencing used an Illumina NovaSeq 6000. cDNA libraries for TCRalpha and TCRbeta were prepared by 5'RACE using constant-segment primers, with sample barcodes and unique molecular identifiers added. RNA was extracted from every sample with Trizol reagent. Library amplification was performed in two PCR steps, and a second sample barcode and Illumina TruSeq adapters were introduced in the second step. Sequencing of libraries was performed on an Illumina NovaSeq with 2 x 150 bp paired-end reads. The original pipeline was this. Reads were demultiplexed and collapsed into UMI-guided consensus sequences with migec v1.2.7. Using mixcr v2.1.11, UMI consensuses were aligned to TRA and TRB V and J templates and then assembled into clonotypes. A clonotype was counted as expanded or contracted only when both edgeR and NoisET called the clonotype significant, with the noise models trained on biological replicates. For edgeR calls, a false discovery rate-adjusted p below 0.01 and a log2 fold-change threshold of 1 were applied. As an exploratory analysis of dynamics, max-normalized trajectories of the 1000 most abundant clonotypes were examined with PCA combined with hierarchical clustering. The CD4 or CD8 phenotype of responding clones was assigned using the separately sequenced CD4+ and CD8+ repertoires. TCRdb cleaned the public reads at Q25 with fastp, built clones with MiXCR and kept in-frame beta chains. One record per CDR3 amino acid sequence lists the most common genes and DNA. These V and J calls derive from TCRdb rather than the authors' analysis. The sample table records approximately 560,000 distinct CDR3 sequences; approximately 15% of these occur just once. The ten largest make up roughly 7.7% of the sample.

Ficoll-Paque density gradient centrifugation was used to isolate PBMCs. V is reduced by 3 bases and J by 7 bases, leaving a spacing of 12 bases between them. CDR1 LGHDT and CDR2 YNNKEL were looked up in the germline V gene (reference sequence). Its CDR3 holds 14 amino acids, cysteine through phenylalanine. Just the 42-base CDR3 DNA is kept, in frame starting at base 1. Notes on this clonotype: Its antigen is currently not known. One base away there is no much larger clone; base qualities are not given.

The receptor was isolated from an adult woman who had mild COVID-19 (a few samples of this study predate the infection). The sample titles of this study are shuffled in the database, so cell type and time point are left out; the donor was told from shared clones. The chain couples TRBV3-1 to TRBJ2-2; the D gene is possibly TRBD2, with 7 bases matching. The sequencing sample was made of PBMCs or a T cell subset sorted from them (not recorded which). The CDR3 region: CASSQGGPNGELFF. The sequence in DNA is TGTGCCAGCAGCCAGGGGGGGCCGAACGGGGAGCTGTTTTTT.